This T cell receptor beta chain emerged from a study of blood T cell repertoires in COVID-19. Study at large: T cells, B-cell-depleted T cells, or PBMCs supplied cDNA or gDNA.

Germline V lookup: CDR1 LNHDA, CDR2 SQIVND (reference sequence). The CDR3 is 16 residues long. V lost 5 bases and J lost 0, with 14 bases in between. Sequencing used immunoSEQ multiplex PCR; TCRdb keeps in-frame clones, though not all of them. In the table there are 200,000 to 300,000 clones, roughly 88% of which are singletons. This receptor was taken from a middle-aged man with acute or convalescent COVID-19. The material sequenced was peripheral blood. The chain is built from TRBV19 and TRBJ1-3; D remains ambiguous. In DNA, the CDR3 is TGTGCCAGTAGTCCTACGAGGGCTAACTCTGGAAACACCATATATTTT. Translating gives CASSPTRANSGNTIYF.